Here is one TCR beta chain with its context. Antigen: not known. The data stem from a study of cytomegalovirus exposure and HLA in healthy donors. About the study: In terms of ancestry, the Caucasian-associated cluster contained about four fifths of the roughly 360 genotyped donors.

Study-level findings and limits: It was likely that a cluster of highly shared sequence variants was a sequencing artifact.

V lost 5 bases and J lost 2, with 10 bases in between. Looked up from germline, CDR1 is SGHTA and CDR2 is FQGTGA. This CDR3 has 13 amino acids. Use of 60 Vbeta and 13 Jbeta primers characterized the PCR. TCRdb keeps only in-frame clones here, not all; method: immunoSEQ multiplex PCR. The sample carries approximately 75,000 clones, roughly 80% recorded once. Specimen: PBMCs. The V gene is TRBV7-3, the J gene TRBJ2-7; D is unresolved. This TCR derives from a male donor in good health and CMV-seronegative. This CDR3 reads CASSPSNTYEQYF. The CDR3 nucleotides are TGTGCCAGCAGCCCGTCGAACACCTACGAGCAGTACTTC.